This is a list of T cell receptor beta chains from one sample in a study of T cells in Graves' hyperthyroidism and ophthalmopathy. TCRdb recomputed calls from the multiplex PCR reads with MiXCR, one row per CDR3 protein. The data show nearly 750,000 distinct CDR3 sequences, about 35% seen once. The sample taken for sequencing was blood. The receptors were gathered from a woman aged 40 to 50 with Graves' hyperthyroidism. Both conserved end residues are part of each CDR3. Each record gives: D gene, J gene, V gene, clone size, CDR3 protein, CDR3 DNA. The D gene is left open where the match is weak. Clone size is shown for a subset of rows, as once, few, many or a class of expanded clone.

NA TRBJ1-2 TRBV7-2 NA CASSFALGGPNYGYTF TGTGCCAGCAGTTTCGCTTTGGGGGGGCCTAACTATGGCTACACCTTC
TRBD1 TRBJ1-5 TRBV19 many CASRTGWDYSNQPQHF TGTGCCAGTAGGACAGGGTGGGACTATAGCAATCAGCCCCAGCATTTT
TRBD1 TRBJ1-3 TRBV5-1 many CASSGTGGSGNTIYF TGTGCCAGCAGCGGAACAGGGGGCTCTGGAAACACCATATATTTT
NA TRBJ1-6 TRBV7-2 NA CASSLRLTDWTYNSPLHF TGTGCCAGCAGCTTACGCCTTACCGATTGGACCTATAATTCACCCCTCCACTTT
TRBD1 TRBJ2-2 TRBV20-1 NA CSALGTGTGELFF TGCAGTGCCCTGGGGACAGGGACTGGGGAGCTGTTTTTT
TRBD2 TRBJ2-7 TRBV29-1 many CSVGGRSEGTYEQYF TGCAGCGTTGGCGGGAGGTCCGAGGGAACCTACGAGCAGTACTTC
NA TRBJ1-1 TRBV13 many CASSLGAADTEAFF TGTGCCAGCAGCCTAGGAGCGGCAGACACTGAAGCTTTCTTT
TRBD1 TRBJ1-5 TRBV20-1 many CSAGGTANQPQHF TGCAGTGCTGGCGGGACAGCTAATCAGCCCCAGCATTTT
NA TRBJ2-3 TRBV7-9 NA CASSLSDSTDTQYF TGTGCCAGCAGCTTATCGGACAGCACAGATACGCAGTATTTT
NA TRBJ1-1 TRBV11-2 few CASTRPGHNTEAFF TGTGCCAGCACCCGCCCGGGACATAATACTGAAGCTTTCTTT
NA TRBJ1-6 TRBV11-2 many CASSYPNSPLHF TGTGCCAGCAGCTACCCTAATTCACCCCTCCACTTT
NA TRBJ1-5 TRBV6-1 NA CASKVDSNQPQHF TGTGCCAGCAAGGTGGATAGCAATCAGCCCCAGCATTTT
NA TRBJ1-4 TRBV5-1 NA CASSPGGQGTGKLFF TGCGCCAGCAGCCCCGGGGGGCAGGGCACCGGAAAACTGTTTTTT
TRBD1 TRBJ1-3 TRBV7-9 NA CAVTGGAGNTIYF TGTGCCGTTACAGGGGGCGCTGGAAACACCATATATTTT
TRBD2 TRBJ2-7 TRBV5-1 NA CASNLAWGREETDEQYF TGCGCCAGCAACTTGGCCTGGGGACGGGAGGAGACGGACGAGCAGTACTTC
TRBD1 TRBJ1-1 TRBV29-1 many CSSCRGQDTEAFF TGCAGCTCATGCAGGGGGCAAGACACTGAAGCTTTCTTT
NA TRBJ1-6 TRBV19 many CASSILGTAGSPLHF TGTGCCAGTAGTATACTCGGGACGGCGGGGTCACCCCTCCACTTT
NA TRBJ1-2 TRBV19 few CASTATQGGGYTF TGTGCCAGTACGGCCACGCAGGGTGGTGGCTACACCTTC
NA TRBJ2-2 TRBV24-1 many CATSELPGELFF TGTGCCACCAGTGAACTTCCCGGGGAGCTGTTTTTT
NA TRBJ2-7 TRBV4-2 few CASSQVRIDSYEQYF TGTGCCAGCAGCCAAGTGAGGATCGACTCCTACGAGCAGTACTTC
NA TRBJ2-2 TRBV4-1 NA CASSQAQEGVNTGELFF TGCGCCAGCAGCCAAGCCCAGGAGGGGGTAAACACCGGGGAGCTGTTTTTT
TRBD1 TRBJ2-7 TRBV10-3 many CASSGDRGLGEQYF TGTGCCAGCAGTGGGGACAGGGGGCTTGGCGAGCAGTACTTC
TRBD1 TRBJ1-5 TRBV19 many CASTGGHNQPQHF TGTGCCAGTACAGGGGGTCATAATCAGCCCCAGCATTTT
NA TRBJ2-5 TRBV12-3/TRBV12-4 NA CASSEAGSRGGGETQYF TGTGCCAGCAGTGAAGCTGGCTCAAGGGGGGGGGGCGAGACCCAGTACTTC
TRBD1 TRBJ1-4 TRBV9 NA CASRTAGTGEASEKLFF TGTGCCAGCAGAACGGCCGGGACAGGGGAGGCCAGTGAAAAACTGTTTTTT
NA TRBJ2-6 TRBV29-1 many CSVVISVHSGANVLTF TGCAGCGTTGTGATTAGCGTACACTCTGGGGCCAACGTCCTGACTTTC
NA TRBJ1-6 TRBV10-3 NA CASSYSHRVYNSPLHF TGTGCCAGCAGTTATTCCCACAGGGTCTATAATTCACCCCTCCACTTT
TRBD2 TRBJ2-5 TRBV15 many CATSNPSGQETQYF TGTGCCACCTCCAATCCTAGCGGGCAAGAGACCCAGTACTTC
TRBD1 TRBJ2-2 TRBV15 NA CATSNWGQVNTGELFF TGTGCCACCAGCAACTGGGGACAGGTTAACACCGGGGAGCTGTTTTTT
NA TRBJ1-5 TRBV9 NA CASSQDSPQKYSNQPQHF TGTGCCAGCAGCCAGGATTCTCCGCAGAAATATAGCAATCAGCCCCAGCATTTT
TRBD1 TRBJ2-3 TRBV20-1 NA CSAPGQATDTQYF TGCAGTGCACCGGGACAGGCCACAGATACGCAGTATTTT
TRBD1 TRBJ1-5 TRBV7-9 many CASSPGGQNQHF TGTGCCAGCAGCCCAGGGGGACAGAACCAGCATTTT
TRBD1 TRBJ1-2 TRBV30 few CAWNQGGYYGYTF TGTGCCTGGAATCAAGGGGGCTACTATGGCTACACCTTC
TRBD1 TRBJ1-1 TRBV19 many CASSRDRDGTEAFF TGTGCCAGTAGCCGGGACAGGGATGGCACTGAAGCTTTCTTT
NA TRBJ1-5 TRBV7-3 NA CASSSTGGQETQHF TGTGCCAGCAGCTCCACCGGGGGGCAAGAGACCCAGCATTTT
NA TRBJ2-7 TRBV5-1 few CASSFGQVDYEQYF TGCGCCAGCAGCTTCGGCCAGGTAGACTACGAGCAGTACTTC
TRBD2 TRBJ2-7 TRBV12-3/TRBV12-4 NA CASSRLAGAPYEQYF TGTGCCAGCAGCCGACTAGCGGGGGCCCCCTACGAGCAGTACTTC
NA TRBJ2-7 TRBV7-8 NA CASSSDGYEQHF TGTGCCAGCAGCTCGGACGGCTACGAGCAGCACTTC
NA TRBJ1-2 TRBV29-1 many CSVDLAVYGYTF TGCAGCGTTGATCTGGCGGTCTATGGCTACACCTTC
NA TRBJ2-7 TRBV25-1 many CASSTRWDVYEQYF TGTGCCAGCAGTACCCGGTGGGACGTCTACGAGCAGTACTTC
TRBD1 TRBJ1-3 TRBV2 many CASRLQGFLDTIYF TGTGCCAGCAGGCTACAGGGGTTTTTGGACACCATATATTTT
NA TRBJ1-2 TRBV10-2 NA CASGRGMGGYTF TGCGCCAGCGGCAGGGGAATGGGTGGCTACACCTTC
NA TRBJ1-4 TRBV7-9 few CASSLGGTTPEKLFF TGTGCCAGCAGCTTAGGAGGGACAACTCCTGAAAAACTGTTTTTT
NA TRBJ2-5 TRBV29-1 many CSVERQVGETQYF TGCAGCGTTGAACGACAGGTGGGGGAGACCCAGTACTTC
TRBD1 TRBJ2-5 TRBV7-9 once CASSSRTGDQPQYF TGTGCCAGCAGCTCTAGGACAGGGGATCAGCCCCAGTACTTC
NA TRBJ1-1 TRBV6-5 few CAISYIGRMNTEAFF TGTGCCATCAGTTACATTGGTCGCATGAACACTGAAGCTTTCTTT
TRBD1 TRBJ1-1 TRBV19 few CASSIDRVRGTEAFF TGTGCCAGTAGTATCGACAGGGTTCGGGGGACTGAAGCTTTCTTT
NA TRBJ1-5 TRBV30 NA CAWSRQGTQPQHF TGTGCCTGGAGCAGGCAGGGAACTCAGCCCCAGCATTTT
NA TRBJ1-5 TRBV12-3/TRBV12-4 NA CASSSLTGLDQPQHF TGTGCCAGCAGTTCCTTGACAGGTTTGGATCAGCCCCAGCATTTT
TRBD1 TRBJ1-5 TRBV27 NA CASRDTDRGGNQPQHF TGTGCCAGCAGGGATACCGACAGGGGCGGCAATCAGCCCCAGCATTTT
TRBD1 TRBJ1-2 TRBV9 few CASSFRDRVLVNYGYTF TGTGCCAGCAGCTTCCGGGACAGGGTATTAGTTAACTATGGCTACACCTTC
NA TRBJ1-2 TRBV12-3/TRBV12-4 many CASRRLEGNYGYTF TGTGCCAGCAGGCGACTCGAAGGCAACTATGGCTACACCTTC
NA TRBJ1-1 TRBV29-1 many CSVETGEITRRAFF TGCAGCGTTGAAACCGGGGAGATCACCCGCCGGGCTTTCTTT
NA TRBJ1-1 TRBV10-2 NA CASRARDFEAFF TGCGCCAGCAGGGCCAGGGACTTTGAAGCTTTCTTT
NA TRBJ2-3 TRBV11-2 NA CASSFVLTDTQYF TGTGCCAGCAGCTTCGTACTAACAGATACGCAGTATTTT
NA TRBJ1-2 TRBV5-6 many CASNNGGRTYGYTF TGTGCCAGCAACAATGGGGGGCGCACCTATGGCTACACCTTC
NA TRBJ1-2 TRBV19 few CASSMREIYGYTF TGTGCCAGTAGTATGCGAGAGATCTATGGCTACACCTTC